This T cell receptor beta chain derives from a study of blood T cell repertoires in COVID-19. Assay used: immunoSEQ multiplex PCR; TCRdb lists only in-frame clones, some missing. The data show about 260,000 clones, with approximately 92% seen just once and around 2.5% held by the top ten. With 4 bases clipped from V and 3 bases from J, the junction kept 8 bases outside the gene matches. The CDR3 is made up of 16 amino acids. Germline V gene sequence: CDR1 PRHDT, CDR2 FYEKMQ (reference sequence). Only one count was recorded for this clone. The chain recombines TRBV13 with TRBJ2-1; 8 positions agree with TRBD2. This sequence originates from a person aged 18-29 years with COVID-19, enrolled during active disease. Material: peripheral blood. This chain's CDR3 is CASSSASGSLYNEQFF. The CDR3 bases are TGTGCCAGCAGCTCCGCTAGCGGGTCCCTCTACAATGAGCAGTTCTTC.